These T cell receptor beta chains were read from a single sample in a study of blood T cell repertoires in COVID-19. Clones were read by immunoSEQ multiplex PCR, and TCRdb kept only the in-frame ones, dropping some. The sample includes about 270,000 clones, under 90% of them seen just once. The sample consisted of peripheral blood. These receptors were obtained from a woman aged 18 to 35 with acute or convalescent COVID-19. The CDR3 runs from the conserved cysteine through the conserved F or W. A D gene is named only where the DNA matches it firmly. Size is stated for part of the rows, as once, few or many counts, or as a class when the clone is expanded.

CASRRTVSGWAFF TGTGCCAGCAGAAGGACAGTGTCCGGATGGGCATTCTTC - TRBJ2-1 - TRBV6-5
CASSLLAGATGELFF TGTGCCAGCAGCTTACTAGCGGGAGCCACCGGGGAGCTGTTTTTT - TRBJ2-2 TRBD2 TRBV5-4
CASSRGTGQTQYF TGTGCTAGCAGCCGCGGGACAGGACAAACCCAGTACTTC - TRBJ2-5 TRBD1 TRBV7-7
CASSLYPAGGGYTF TGTGCCAGCAGTTTATACCCGGCAGGGGGAGGCTACACCTTC - TRBJ1-2 TRBD1 TRBV27
CASSHNRGYTEAFF TGTGCCAGCAGCCACAACAGGGGGTACACTGAAGCTTTCTTT once TRBJ1-1 TRBD1 TRBV4-2
CASSVFKLAGAPTDTQYF TGTGCCAGCAGCGTCTTCAAACTAGCGGGAGCCCCCACAGATACGCAGTATTTT - TRBJ2-3 TRBD2 TRBV9
CASSLTSGSRETQYF TGTGCCAGCAGCTTAACCAGCGGGAGCCGGGAGACCCAGTACTTC - TRBJ2-5 TRBD2 TRBV7-8
CASSLASSRELPWEQYF TGTGCCAGCAGCTTAGCCTCATCGAGGGAATTACCGTGGGAGCAGTACTTC - TRBJ2-7 - TRBV7-8
CASSLPRDLLNEQFF TGTGCCAGCAGTTTACCCCGGGACTTACTCAATGAGCAGTTCTTC - TRBJ2-1 - TRBV28
CASSQDRRGFRNYGYTF TGTGCCAGCAGCCAAGATCGACGGGGATTTAGGAACTATGGCTACACCTTC - TRBJ1-2 - TRBV14
CATGGPGNEQFF TGTGCCACGGGGGGGCCTGGGAATGAGCAGTTCTTC - TRBJ2-1 - TRBV24-1
CATSRDSSGTGFDEQFF TGTGCCACCAGCAGGGACTCATCCGGGACAGGGTTCGATGAGCAGTTCTTC - TRBJ2-1 TRBD1 TRBV15
CAWSIGGVNSPLHF TGTGCCTGGAGTATAGGAGGAGTAAATTCACCCCTCCACTTT - TRBJ1-6 - TRBV30
CASSPRALRTGELFF TGTGCCAGCAGCCCCAGGGCCCTGAGGACCGGGGAGCTGTTTTTT - TRBJ2-2 - TRBV14
CASSQEGQAQEQYF TGCGCCAGCAGCCAAGAGGGACAGGCGCAAGAGCAGTACTTC - TRBJ2-7 TRBD1 TRBV4-1
CASSPDRVLSTEAFF TGTGCCAGCAGTCCCGACAGGGTATTAAGCACTGAAGCTTTCTTT - TRBJ1-1 TRBD1 TRBV6-5
CASSQVREGYTGELFF TGCGCCAGCAGCCAAGTGCGGGAGGGCTACACCGGGGAGCTGTTTTTT - TRBJ2-2 TRBD2 TRBV4-3
CASSIVPGTGGSPLHF TGTGCCAGTAGTATCGTGCCCGGGACAGGGGGATCACCCCTCCACTTT - TRBJ1-6 TRBD1 TRBV19
CASSHQYGQYF TGTGCCAGCAGCCACCAATACGGGCAGTACTTC - TRBJ2-7 - TRBV3-1/TRBV3-2
CASSLAGGHEQYF TGTGCCAGCAGCTTAGCGGGAGGCCACGAGCAGTACTTC - TRBJ2-7 TRBD2 TRBV7-3
CASSRRTGSYGYTF TGTGCCAGCAGCCGGAGGACAGGGAGCTATGGCTACACCTTC - TRBJ1-2 TRBD1 TRBV7-9
CASSLSIDSYSGYTF TGTGCCAGCAGTTTATCGATCGACAGCTACTCCGGCTACACCTTC - TRBJ1-2 - TRBV27
CASSSLAGTTYEQYF TGTGCCAGTAGTAGTCTAGCGGGAACAACCTACGAGCAGTACTTC - TRBJ2-7 TRBD2 TRBV19
CASSGDSSGNTIYF TGCGCCAGCAGTGGAGACAGTTCTGGAAACACCATATATTTT - TRBJ1-3 - TRBV10-2
CASSHTGVIDYEQYF TGTGCCAGTAGTCACACAGGGGTTATTGACTACGAGCAGTACTTC - TRBJ2-7 TRBD1 TRBV19
CASSPLAGMGTDTQYF TGTGCCAGCAGCCCCCTAGCGGGAATGGGTACAGATACGCAGTATTTT once TRBJ2-3 TRBD2 TRBV7-6
CAWALTGLQPQHF TGTGCCTGGGCCCTCACAGGGCTTCAGCCCCAGCATTTT - TRBJ1-5 - TRBV30
CASSPRTGKMNTEAFF TGTGCCAGCAGTCCCCGGACAGGTAAAATGAACACTGAAGCTTTCTTT few TRBJ1-1 TRBD1 TRBV2
CASSVGWREGPDEQFF TGTGCCAGCAGCGTAGGGTGGCGGGAGGGCCCCGATGAGCAGTTCTTC once TRBJ2-1 TRBD2 TRBV9
CASSIYAGGSYNEQFF TGTGCCAGTAGTATTTATGCGGGAGGCTCCTACAATGAGCAGTTCTTC - TRBJ2-1 TRBD2 TRBV19
CASSPPSGAKNIQYF TGTGCCAGCTCACCACCATCCGGGGCCAAAAACATTCAGTACTTC - TRBJ2-4 - TRBV18
CASSLRRTGNTGIYTQYF TGTGCCAGCAGCTTACGAAGGACCGGGAATACGGGGATCTATACGCAGTATTTT few TRBJ2-3 - TRBV5-4
CASGFFISGSSYEQYF TGTGCTAGTGGTTTCTTTATTAGCGGAAGCTCCTACGAGCAGTACTTC - TRBJ2-7 - TRBV12-5
CASSPGQDYEQYF TGTGCCAGCAGTCCTGGACAGGACTACGAGCAGTACTTC - TRBJ2-7 TRBD1 TRBV12-3/TRBV12-4
CASAGTGDQPQHF TGTGCCAGTGCCGGGACAGGGGATCAGCCCCAGCATTTT - TRBJ1-5 TRBD1 TRBV19
CASSAQREFDTGELFF TGTGCCAGCAGTGCTCAGCGGGAGTTCGACACCGGGGAGCTGTTTTTT - TRBJ2-2 TRBD2 TRBV27
CASVGQPILNTEAFF TGTGCCAGCGTTGGACAGCCCATTTTGAACACTGAAGCTTTCTTT - TRBJ1-1 - TRBV28
CASTEPSTGATNEKLFF TGTGCCAGCACCGAACCCTCCACAGGGGCAACTAATGAAAAACTGTTTTTT - TRBJ1-4 TRBD1 TRBV28
CASSLGQGSYEQYF TGTGCCAGCAGCTTGGGACAGGGGTCCTACGAGCAGTACTTC - TRBJ2-7 TRBD1 TRBV5-4
CASSYNTGELFF TGTGCCAGCAGCTATAACACCGGGGAGCTGTTTTTT few TRBJ2-2 - TRBV6-5
CASRGTGGTGELFF TGTGCCAGCCGTGGGACAGGGGGGACCGGGGAGCTGTTTTTT - TRBJ2-2 TRBD1 TRBV2
CASSILAGGGTGELFF TGTGCCAGCAGCATACTAGCGGGAGGCGGCACCGGGGAGCTGTTTTTT - TRBJ2-2 TRBD2 TRBV11-1
CASSFVTSAGELFF TGTGCCAGCAGCTTTGTTACAAGCGCCGGAGAGCTGTTTTTT - TRBJ2-2 - TRBV5-8
CASQIGGGHLLQVLSTDTQYF TGTGCCAGCCAGATCGGGGGGGGCCACCTCCTCCAGGTCCTTAGCACAGATACGCAGTATTTT - TRBJ2-3 TRBD2 TRBV28
CASSVGRLYGYTF TGTGCCAGCAGTGTTGGCCGCCTCTATGGCTACACCTTC once TRBJ1-2 - TRBV25-1
CASSLYRVSGELFF TGTGCCAGCAGTTTATACAGGGTTTCCGGGGAGCTGTTTTTT - TRBJ2-2 - TRBV27
CASSYSVGGRQFF TGTGCCAGCAGTTACTCTGTGGGGGGTCGGCAGTTCTTC - TRBJ2-1 - TRBV6-5
CASRRDRSSGNTIYF TGTGCCAGCAGACGGGACAGGAGCTCTGGAAACACCATATATTTT - TRBJ1-3 TRBD1 TRBV7-9
CASSPRGFPLHF TGTGCCAGCAGCCCTAGGGGGTTCCCCCTCCACTTT - TRBJ1-6 - TRBV7-2
CASSSGTSGRRNIQYF TGTGCCAGCAGTTCCGGGACTAGCGGGAGAAGGAACATTCAGTACTTC - TRBJ2-4 TRBD2 TRBV27
CASSEVRGGLRDYGYTF TGTGCCAGCAGTGAGGTTCGGGGGGGTCTAAGGGACTATGGCTACACCTTC - TRBJ1-2 - TRBV24-1
CASSKGGNDEQFF TGTGCCAGCAGCAAAGGGGGCAACGATGAGCAGTTCTTC few TRBJ2-1 TRBD1 TRBV7-9
CASSLIAVYSNQPQHF TGTGCCAGCAGCCTAATCGCGGTATATAGCAATCAGCCCCAGCATTTT - TRBJ1-5 - TRBV6-2/TRBV6-3
CASRETGGWETQYF TGTGCCAGCAGAGAGACAGGGGGCTGGGAGACCCAGTACTTC - TRBJ2-5 TRBD1 TRBV6-5